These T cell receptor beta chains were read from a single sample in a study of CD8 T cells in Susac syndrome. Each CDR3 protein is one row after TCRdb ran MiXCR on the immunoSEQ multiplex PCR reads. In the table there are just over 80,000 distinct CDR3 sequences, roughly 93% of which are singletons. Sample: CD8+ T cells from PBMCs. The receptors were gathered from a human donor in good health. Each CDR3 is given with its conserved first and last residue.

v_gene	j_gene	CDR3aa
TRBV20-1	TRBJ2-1	CSARVPDYNEQFF
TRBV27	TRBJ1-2	CATSPDGNYGYTF
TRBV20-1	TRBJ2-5	CSAAPYEGAQETQYF
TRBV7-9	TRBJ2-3	CASSLADSGPSTDTQYF
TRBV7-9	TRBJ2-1	CASSSPTLAGMGDEQFF
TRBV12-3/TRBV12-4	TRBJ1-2	CASSSLGPEDRDGYTF
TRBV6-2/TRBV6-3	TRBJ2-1	CASSYSAYSYNEQFF
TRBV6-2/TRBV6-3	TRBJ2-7	CASSATYPGQRSYEQYF
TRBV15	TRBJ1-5	CATSEGRQPQHF
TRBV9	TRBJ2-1	CASSPNVPAGNEQFF
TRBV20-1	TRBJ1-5	CSARDTGGIDQPQHF
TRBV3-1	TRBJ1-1	CASSQGPGGGSEAFF
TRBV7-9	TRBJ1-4	CASSSPTGNNEKLFF
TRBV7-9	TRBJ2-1	CASSSGQGSYNEQFF
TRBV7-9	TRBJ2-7	CASSSNTPPRGLNYEQYF
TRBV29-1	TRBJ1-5	CSVERAENQPQHF
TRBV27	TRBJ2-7	CASSLRQGTYEQYF
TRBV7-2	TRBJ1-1	CASSAGTGFYTEAFF
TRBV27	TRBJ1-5	CASRPAGNQPQHF
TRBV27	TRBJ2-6	CASSTQTGGTSGANVLTF
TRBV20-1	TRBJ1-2	CSARDEEGYTF
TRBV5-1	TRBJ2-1	CASINEIHEQFF
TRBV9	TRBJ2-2	CASETGSRAGELFF
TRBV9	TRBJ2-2	CASSVAADRTGELFF
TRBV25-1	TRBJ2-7	CASSEQGAYEQYF
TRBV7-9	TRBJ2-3	CASSLVLAGADTQYF
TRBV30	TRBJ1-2	CAWSSGTGRGYTF
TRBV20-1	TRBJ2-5	CSARGAGGSPGETQYF
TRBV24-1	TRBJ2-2	CATSANDRVGELFF
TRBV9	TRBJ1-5	CASSARPHSNQPQHF
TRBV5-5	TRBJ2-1	CASSRGHSSYNEQFF
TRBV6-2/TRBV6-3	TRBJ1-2	CASSQGQRDGYGYTF
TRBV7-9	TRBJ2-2	CASTLFSGDTGELFF
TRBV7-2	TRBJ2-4	CASSSVAKNIQYF
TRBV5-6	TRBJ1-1	CASSLRPILALNTEAFF